The present entry profiles one T cell receptor (beta chain) with its context. Its antigen is unidentified. Generated by immunoSEQ multiplex PCR, the TCRdb table keeps only in-frame clones and is missing some. The sample includes fewer than 3,000 clones, roughly 87% of them seen just once. Tumor samples were obtained before definitive surgery or chemotherapy. Trimming cost V 6 bases and J 4 bases; bases outside gene matches: 6. The length of the CDR3 is 14 residues. Germline V gives CDR1 SNHLY, CDR2 FYNNEI. The data were taken from a study of high-grade serous ovarian cancer treatment subgroups. Findings and caveats of the study: Tumors within one patient showed repertoire similarity of roughly 0.1 to 0.8. TCR clonal relatedness correlated positively with neoantigen level.

This TCR came from a human donor with high-grade serous ovarian cancer. The sample consisted of tumor tissue. This chain connects TRBV2 to TRBJ2-5, with TRBD2 matching over 9 bases. The CDR3 region has the DNA TGTGCCAGCAGGGCGGGAGGGAGTGGAGAGACCCAGTACTTC. This encodes CASRAGGSGETQYF. Looking up the rest from reference TRBV2 and TRBJ2-5 gives the full variable domain: EPEVTQTPSHQVTQMGQEVILRCVPISNHLYFYWYRQILGQKVEFLVSFYNNEISEKSEIFDDQFSVERPDGSNFTLKIRSTKLEDSAMYFCASRAGGSGETQYFGPGTRLLVL.